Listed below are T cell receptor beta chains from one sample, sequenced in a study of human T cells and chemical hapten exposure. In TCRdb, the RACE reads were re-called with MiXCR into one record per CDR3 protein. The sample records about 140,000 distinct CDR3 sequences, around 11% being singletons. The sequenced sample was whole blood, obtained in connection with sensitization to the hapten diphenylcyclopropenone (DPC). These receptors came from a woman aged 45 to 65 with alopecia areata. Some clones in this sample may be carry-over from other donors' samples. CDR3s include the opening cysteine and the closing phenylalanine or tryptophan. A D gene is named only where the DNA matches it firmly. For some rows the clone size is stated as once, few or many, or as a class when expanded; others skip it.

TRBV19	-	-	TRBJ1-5	TGTGCCAGTAGTATGGGGCCTAATGGTTATAGCAATCAGCCCCAGCATTTT	CASSMGPNGYSNQPQHF
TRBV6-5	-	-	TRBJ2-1	TGTGCCAGCAGTTACGACACCTCCTCCTACAATGAGCAGTTCTTC	CASSYDTSSYNEQFF
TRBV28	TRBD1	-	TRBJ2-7	TGTGCCAGCAGAACGGGACAGGGGCGCGAGCAGTACTTC	CASRTGQGREQYF
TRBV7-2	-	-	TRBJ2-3	TGTGCCAGCAGCTTTCCAGATACGCAGTATTTT	CASSFPDTQYF
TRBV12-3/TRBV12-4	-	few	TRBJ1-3	TGTGCCAGCAGTACAGGGCTTGGAAACACCATATATTTT	CASSTGLGNTIYF
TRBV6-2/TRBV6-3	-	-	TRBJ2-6	TGTGCCAGCAGCCCCCCGGGTGCCCTCTCTGGGGCCAACGTCCTGACTTTC	CASSPPGALSGANVLTF
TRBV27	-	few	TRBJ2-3	TGTGCCAGCAGCTCCGGCCGCCCCCCAGATACGCAGTATTTT	CASSSGRPPDTQYF
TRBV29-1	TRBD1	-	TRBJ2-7	TGCAGCGTTACGCGGGACAGGGGGCTCGAGCAGTACTTC	CSVTRDRGLEQYF
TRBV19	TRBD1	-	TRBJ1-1	TGTGCCACCCGGGGGACAGGGGGCGAGAAGAACACTGAAGCTTTCTTT	CATRGTGGEKNTEAFF
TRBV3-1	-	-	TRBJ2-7	TGTGCCAGCAGCCATCACAAGGGGCTGCGCGCATCCTACGAGCAGTACTTC	CASSHHKGLRASYEQYF
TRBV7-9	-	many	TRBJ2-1	TGTGCCAGCAGCTTGGGTACAGGAACCACCTCCTACAATGAGCAGTTCTTC	CASSLGTGTTSYNEQFF
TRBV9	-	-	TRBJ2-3	TGTGCCAGCAGCGCCCGACAAGATACGCAGTATTTT	CASSARQDTQYF
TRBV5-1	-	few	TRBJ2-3	TGCGCCAGCAGCTTGACTCCTGCAGAAGATACGCAGTATTTT	CASSLTPAEDTQYF
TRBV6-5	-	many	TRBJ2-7	TGTGCCAGCAGCCCCGGGACCCAGGCCTACGAGCAGTACTTC	CASSPGTQAYEQYF
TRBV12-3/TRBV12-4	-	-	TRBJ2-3	TGTGCCAGCAGTTTAGGGCGGCTGCAAACGCAGTATTTT	CASSLGRLQTQYF
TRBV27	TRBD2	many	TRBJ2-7	TGTGCCAGCAGAGGGCGGGGGGGCGAGCAGTACTTC	CASRGRGGEQYF
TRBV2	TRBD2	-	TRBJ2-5	TGTGCCAGCAGTGAGATTTTGGGCGGGAGCGGGGAGACCCAGTACTTC	CASSEILGGSGETQYF
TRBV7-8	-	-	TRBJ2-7	TGTGCCAGCAGCTTAGCGGGGGTTAGACTCCCCGAGCAGTACTTC	CASSLAGVRLPEQYF
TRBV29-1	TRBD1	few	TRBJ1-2	TGCAGCGTTTCCGGACAGGGCCTCTATGGCTACACCTTC	CSVSGQGLYGYTF
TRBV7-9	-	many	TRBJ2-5	TGTGCCAGCAGCTTCTCATCAGAGACCCAGTACTTC	CASSFSSETQYF
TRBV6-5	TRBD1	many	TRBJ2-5	TGTGCCAGCAGGCCAGGACAGGGGAGATTAGAGACCCAGTACTTC	CASRPGQGRLETQYF
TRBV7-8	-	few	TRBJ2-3	TGTGCCAGCAGCTTAGCCGGGCGGGTGAGCACAGATACGCAGTATTTT	CASSLAGRVSTDTQYF
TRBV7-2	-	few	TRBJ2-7	TGTGCCAGCAGCAGGAGACAGGTTGCCTACGAGCAGTACTTC	CASSRRQVAYEQYF